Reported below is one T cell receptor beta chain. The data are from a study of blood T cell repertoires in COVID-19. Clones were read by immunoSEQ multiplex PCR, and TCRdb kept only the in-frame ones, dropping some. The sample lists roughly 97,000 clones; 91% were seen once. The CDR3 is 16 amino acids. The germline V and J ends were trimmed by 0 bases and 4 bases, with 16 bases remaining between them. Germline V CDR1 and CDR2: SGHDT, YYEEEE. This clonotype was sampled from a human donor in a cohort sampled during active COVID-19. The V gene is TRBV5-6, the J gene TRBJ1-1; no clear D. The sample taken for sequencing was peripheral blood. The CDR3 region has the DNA TGTGCCAGCAGCTTGGGAGTCTCCCCGGGAAGCACTGAAGCTTTCTTT. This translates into CASSLGVSPGSTEAFF. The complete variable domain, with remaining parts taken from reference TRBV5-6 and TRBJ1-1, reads DAGVTQSPTHLIKTRGQQVTLRCSPKSGHDTVSWYQQALGQGPQFIFQYYEEEERQRGNFPDRFSGHQFPNYSSELNVNALLLGDSALYLCASSLGVSPGSTEAFFGQGTRLTVV.